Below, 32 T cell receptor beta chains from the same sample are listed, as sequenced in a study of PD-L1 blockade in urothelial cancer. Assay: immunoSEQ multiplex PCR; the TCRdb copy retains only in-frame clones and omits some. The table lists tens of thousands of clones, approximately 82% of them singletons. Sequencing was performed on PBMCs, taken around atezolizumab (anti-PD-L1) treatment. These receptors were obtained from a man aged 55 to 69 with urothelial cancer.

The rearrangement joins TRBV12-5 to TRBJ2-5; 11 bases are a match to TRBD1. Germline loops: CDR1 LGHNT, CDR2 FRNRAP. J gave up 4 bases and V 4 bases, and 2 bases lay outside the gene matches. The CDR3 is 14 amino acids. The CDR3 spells CASGYGQGAETQYF. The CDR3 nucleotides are TGTGCTAGTGGTTATGGACAGGGGGCAGAGACCCAGTACTTC.

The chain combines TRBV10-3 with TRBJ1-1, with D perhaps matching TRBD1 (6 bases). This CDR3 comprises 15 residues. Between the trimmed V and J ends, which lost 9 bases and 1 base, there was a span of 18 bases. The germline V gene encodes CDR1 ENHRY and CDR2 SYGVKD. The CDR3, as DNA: TGTGCCATAGACAATACCGGGACACCGAACACTGAAGCTTTCTTT. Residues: CAIDNTGTPNTEAFF.

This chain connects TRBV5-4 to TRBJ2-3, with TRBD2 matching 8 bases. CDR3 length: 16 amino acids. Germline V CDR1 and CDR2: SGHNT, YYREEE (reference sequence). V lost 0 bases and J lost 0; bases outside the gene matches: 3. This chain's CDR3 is CASSLVAGTSTDTQYF. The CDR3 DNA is TGTGCCAGCAGCTTGGTAGCGGGAACGAGCACAGATACGCAGTATTTT.

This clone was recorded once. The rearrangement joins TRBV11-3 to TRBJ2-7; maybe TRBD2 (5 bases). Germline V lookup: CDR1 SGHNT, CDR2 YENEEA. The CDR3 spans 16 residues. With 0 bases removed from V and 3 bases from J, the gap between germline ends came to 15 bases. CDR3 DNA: TGTGCCAGCAGCTTAGATCATGGCGGGCCCTACTACGAGCAGTACTTC. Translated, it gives CASSLDHGGPYYEQYF.

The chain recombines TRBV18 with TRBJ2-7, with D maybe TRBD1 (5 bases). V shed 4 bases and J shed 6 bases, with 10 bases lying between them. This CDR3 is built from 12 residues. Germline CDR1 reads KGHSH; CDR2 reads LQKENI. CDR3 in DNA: TGTGCCAGCTCACTACAGGTGAGCGAGCAGTACTTC. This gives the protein CASSLQVSEQYF.

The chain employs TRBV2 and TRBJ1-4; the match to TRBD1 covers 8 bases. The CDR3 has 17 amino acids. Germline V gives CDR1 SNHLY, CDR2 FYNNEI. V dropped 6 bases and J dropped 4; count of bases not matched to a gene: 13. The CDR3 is CASRAGTGSLLNEKLFF. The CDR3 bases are TGTGCCAGCAGGGCCGGGACAGGCTCCCTTCTTAATGAAAAACTGTTTTTT. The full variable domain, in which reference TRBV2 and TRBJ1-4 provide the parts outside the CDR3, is EPEVTQTPSHQVTQMGQEVILRCVPISNHLYFYWYRQILGQKVEFLVSFYNNEISEKSEIFDDQFSVERPDGSNFTLKIRSTKLEDSAMYFCASRAGTGSLLNEKLFFGSGTQLSVL.

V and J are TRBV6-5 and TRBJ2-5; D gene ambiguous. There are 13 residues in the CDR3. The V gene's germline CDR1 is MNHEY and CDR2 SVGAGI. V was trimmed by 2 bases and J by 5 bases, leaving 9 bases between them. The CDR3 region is CASSYGGWETQYF. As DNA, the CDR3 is TGTGCCAGCAGTTACGGCGGATGGGAGACCCAGTACTTC.

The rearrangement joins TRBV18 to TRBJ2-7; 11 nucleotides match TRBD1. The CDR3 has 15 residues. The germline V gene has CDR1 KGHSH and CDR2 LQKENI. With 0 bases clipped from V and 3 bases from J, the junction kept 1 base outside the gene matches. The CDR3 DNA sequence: TGTGCCAGCTCACCACCTGGGACAGGGGGCTACGAGCAGTACTTC. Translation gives CASSPPGTGGYEQYF.

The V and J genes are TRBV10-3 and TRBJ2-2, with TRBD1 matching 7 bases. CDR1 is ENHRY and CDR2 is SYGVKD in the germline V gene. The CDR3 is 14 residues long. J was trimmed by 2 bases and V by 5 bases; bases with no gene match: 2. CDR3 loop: CAISWDSNTGELFF. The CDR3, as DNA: TGTGCCATCAGTTGGGACAGTAACACCGGGGAGCTGTTTTTT.

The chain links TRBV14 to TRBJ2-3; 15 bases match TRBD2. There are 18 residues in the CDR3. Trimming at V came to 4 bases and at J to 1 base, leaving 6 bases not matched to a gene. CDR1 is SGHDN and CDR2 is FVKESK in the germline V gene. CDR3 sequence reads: CASSPGLAGGLGTDTQYF. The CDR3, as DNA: TGTGCCAGCAGCCCCGGACTAGCGGGGGGGCTCGGCACAGATACGCAGTATTTT.

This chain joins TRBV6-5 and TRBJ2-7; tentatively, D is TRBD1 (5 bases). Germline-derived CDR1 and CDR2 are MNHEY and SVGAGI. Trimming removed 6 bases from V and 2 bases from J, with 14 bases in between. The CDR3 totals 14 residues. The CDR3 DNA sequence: TGTGCCAGCAGCCGACAGAGGTCAACCTACGAGCAGTACTTC. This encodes CASSRQRSTYEQYF.

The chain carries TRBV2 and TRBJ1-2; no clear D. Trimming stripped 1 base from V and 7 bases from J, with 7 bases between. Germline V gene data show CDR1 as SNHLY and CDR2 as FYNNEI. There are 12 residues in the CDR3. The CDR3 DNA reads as TGTGCCAGCAGTGAAGGCTTCGGTGGCTACACCTTC. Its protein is CASSEGFGGYTF.

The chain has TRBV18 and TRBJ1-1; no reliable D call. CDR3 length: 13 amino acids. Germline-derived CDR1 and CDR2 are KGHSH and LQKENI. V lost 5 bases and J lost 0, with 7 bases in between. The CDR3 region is CASSEDMNTEAFF. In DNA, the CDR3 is TGTGCCAGCTCAGAAGACATGAACACTGAAGCTTTCTTT.

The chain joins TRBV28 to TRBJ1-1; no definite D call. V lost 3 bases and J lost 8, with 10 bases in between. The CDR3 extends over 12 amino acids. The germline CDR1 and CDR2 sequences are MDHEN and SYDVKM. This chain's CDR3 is CASSLRLSEAFF. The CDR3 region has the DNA TGTGCCAGCAGTTTGCGATTATCCGAAGCTTTCTTT. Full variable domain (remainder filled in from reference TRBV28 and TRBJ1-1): DVKVTQSSRYLVKRTGEKVFLECVQDMDHENMFWYRQDPGLGLRLIYFSYDVKMKEKGDIPEGYSVSREKKERFSLILESASTNQTSMYLCASSLRLSEAFFGQGTRLTVV.

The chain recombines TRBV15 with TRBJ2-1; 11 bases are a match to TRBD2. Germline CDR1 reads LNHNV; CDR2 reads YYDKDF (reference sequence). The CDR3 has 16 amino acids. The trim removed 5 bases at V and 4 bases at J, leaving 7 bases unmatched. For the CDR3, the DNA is TGTGCCACCAGCCCGAGGACTAGCGGGTTATACAATGAGCAGTTCTTC. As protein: CATSPRTSGLYNEQFF.

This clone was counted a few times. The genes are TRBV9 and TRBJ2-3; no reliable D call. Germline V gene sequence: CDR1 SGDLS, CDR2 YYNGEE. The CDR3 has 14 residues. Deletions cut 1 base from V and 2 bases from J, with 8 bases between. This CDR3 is CASSVQPNTDTQYF. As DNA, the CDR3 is TGTGCCAGCAGCGTACAACCTAACACAGATACGCAGTATTTT.

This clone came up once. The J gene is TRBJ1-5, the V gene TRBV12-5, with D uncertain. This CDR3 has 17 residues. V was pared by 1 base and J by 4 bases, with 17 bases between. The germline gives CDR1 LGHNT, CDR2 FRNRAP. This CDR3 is CASGLGQGLGGNQPQHF. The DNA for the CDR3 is TGTGCTAGTGGTTTGGGACAAGGCCTAGGCGGGAATCAGCCCCAGCATTTT.

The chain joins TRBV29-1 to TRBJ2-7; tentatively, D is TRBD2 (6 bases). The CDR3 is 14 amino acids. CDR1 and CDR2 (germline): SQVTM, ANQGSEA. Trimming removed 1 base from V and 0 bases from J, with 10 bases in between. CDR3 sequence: CSVEVRGSSYEQYF. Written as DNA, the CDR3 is TGCAGCGTTGAAGTACGGGGGAGCTCCTACGAGCAGTACTTC.

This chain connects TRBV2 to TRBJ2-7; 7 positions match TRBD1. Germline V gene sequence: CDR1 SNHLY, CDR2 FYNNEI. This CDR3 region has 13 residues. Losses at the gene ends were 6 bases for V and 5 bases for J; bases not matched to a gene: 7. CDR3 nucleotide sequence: TGTGCCAGCAGAGCAGGGGGAACCCACGAGCAGTACTTC. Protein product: CASRAGGTHEQYF.

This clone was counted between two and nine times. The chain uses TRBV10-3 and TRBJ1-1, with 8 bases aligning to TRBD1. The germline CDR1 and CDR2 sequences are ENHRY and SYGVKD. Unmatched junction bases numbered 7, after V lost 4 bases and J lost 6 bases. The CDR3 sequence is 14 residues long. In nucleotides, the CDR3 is TGTGCCATCAGTGCGACAGGGGCGGTGGCTGAAGCTTTCTTT. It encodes CAISATGAVAEAFF.

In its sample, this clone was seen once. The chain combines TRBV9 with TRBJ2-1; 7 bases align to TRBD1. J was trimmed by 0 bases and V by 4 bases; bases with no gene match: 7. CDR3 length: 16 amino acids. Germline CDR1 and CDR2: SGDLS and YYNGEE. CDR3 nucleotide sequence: TGTGCCAGCAGCCTATTGACAGGGAGCTCCTACAATGAGCAGTTCTTC. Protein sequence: CASSLLTGSSYNEQFF. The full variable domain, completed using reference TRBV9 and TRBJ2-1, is DSGVTQTPKHLITATGQRVTLRCSPRSGDLSVYWYQQSLDQGLQFLIQYYNGEERAKGNILERFSAQQFPDLHSELNLSSLELGDSALYFCASSLLTGSSYNEQFFGPGTRLTVL.

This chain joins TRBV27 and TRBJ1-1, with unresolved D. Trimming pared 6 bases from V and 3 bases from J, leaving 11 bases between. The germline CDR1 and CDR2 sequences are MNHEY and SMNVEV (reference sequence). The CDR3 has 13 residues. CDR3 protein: CASSGDSHTEAFF. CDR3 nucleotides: TGTGCCAGCAGCGGCGACTCCCACACTGAAGCTTTCTTT.

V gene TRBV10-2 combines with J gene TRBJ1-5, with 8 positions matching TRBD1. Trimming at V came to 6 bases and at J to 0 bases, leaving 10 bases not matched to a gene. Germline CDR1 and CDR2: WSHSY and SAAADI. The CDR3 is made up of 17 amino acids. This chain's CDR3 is CASSLGTGKYSNQPQHF. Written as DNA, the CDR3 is TGCGCCAGCAGCCTAGGGACAGGAAAATATAGCAATCAGCCCCAGCATTTT.

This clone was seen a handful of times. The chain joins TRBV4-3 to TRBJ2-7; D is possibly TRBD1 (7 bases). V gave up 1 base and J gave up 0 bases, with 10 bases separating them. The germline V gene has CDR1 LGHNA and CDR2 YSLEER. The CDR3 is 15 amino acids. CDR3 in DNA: TGCGCCAGCAGCCAAGGACAGGGACTCTCCTACGAGCAGTACTTC. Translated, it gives CASSQGQGLSYEQYF.

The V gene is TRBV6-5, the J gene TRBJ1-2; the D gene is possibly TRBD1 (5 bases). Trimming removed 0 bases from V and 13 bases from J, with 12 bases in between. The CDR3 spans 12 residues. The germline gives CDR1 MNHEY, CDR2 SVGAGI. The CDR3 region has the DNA TGTGCCAGCAGTTACTCGGGGGGTCCGCGCACCTTC. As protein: CASSYSGGPRTF.

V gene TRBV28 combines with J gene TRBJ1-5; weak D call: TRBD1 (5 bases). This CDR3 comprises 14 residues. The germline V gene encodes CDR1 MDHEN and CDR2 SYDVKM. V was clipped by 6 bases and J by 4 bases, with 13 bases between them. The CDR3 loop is CASSRTGGNQPQHF. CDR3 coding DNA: TGTGCCAGCAGCCGAACGGGGGGGAATCAGCCCCAGCATTTT. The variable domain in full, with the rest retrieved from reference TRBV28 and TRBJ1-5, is DVKVTQSSRYLVKRTGEKVFLECVQDMDHENMFWYRQDPGLGLRLIYFSYDVKMKEKGDIPEGYSVSREKKERFSLILESASTNQTSMYLCASSRTGGNQPQHFGDGTRLSIL.

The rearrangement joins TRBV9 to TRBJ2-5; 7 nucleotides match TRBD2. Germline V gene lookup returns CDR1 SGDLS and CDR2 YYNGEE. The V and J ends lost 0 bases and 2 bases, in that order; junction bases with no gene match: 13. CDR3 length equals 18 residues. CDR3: CASSVDPMASGQQETQYF. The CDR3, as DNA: TGTGCCAGCAGCGTAGATCCTATGGCTAGCGGCCAACAAGAGACCCAGTACTTC.

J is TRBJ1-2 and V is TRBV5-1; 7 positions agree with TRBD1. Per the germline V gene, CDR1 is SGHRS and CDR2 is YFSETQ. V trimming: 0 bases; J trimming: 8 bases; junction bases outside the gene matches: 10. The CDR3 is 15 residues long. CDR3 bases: TGCGCCAGCAGCTTGGTAGGGGACAGTAACGGGGGCTACACCTTC. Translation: CASSLVGDSNGGYTF.

DNA for the CDR3: TGTGCCAGCAGTTACTCAGGACTAGCGGGGGGTGGGACCCAGTACTTC. Amino acid sequence: CASSYSGLAGGGTQYF. V is TRBV6-5 and J is TRBJ2-5, with 14 nucleotides matching TRBD2. V was pared by 0 bases and J by 7 bases, with 4 bases of the junction left unmatched. Germline lookup yields CDR1 MNHEY and CDR2 SVGAGI. The CDR3 loop spans 16 amino acids.

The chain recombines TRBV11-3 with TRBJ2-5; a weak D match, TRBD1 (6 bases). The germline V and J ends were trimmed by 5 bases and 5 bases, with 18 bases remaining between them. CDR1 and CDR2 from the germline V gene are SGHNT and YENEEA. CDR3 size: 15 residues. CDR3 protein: CASSTGTMRGETQYF. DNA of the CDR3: TGTGCCAGCAGCACAGGGACAATGAGAGGGGAGACCCAGTACTTC. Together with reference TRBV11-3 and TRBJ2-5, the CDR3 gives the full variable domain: EAGVVQSPRYKIIEKKQPVAFWCNPISGHNTLYWYLQNLGQGPELLIRYENEEAVDDSQLPKDRFSAERLKGVDSTLKIQPAELGDSAVYLCASSTGTMRGETQYFGPGTRLLVL.

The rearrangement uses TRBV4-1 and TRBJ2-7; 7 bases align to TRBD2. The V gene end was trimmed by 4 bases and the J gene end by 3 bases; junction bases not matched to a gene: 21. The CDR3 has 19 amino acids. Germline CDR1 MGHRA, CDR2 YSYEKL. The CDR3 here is CASSLYPERHSGRNYEQYF. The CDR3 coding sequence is TGCGCCAGCAGCCTCTACCCCGAGAGGCACTCCGGGAGGAACTACGAGCAGTACTTC.

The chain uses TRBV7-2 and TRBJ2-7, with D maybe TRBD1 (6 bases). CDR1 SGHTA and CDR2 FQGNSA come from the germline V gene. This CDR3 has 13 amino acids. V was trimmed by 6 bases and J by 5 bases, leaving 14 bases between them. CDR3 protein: CASSYSGAHEQYF. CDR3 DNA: TGTGCCAGCAGTTACTCAGGGGCCCACGAGCAGTACTTC.